This T cell receptor beta chain was recovered during a study of blood T cell repertoires in COVID-19. In the study overall: Collection of acute and convalescent COVID-19 samples took place in the United States, Italy and Spain. PBMCs, B-cell-depleted T cells, or T cells were the source of the cDNA or gDNA that made up the material.

Germline trimming cut 5 bases from V and 5 bases from J; bases unmatched to any gene: 11. Germline V gene sequence: CDR1 SGHTA, CDR2 FQGNSA. The CDR3 is made up of 15 amino acids. Assay used: immunoSEQ multiplex PCR; TCRdb lists only in-frame clones, some missing. The table lists over 110,000 clones, around 81% of them singletons. The source material was peripheral blood. The receptor's source is a human donor in a cohort sampled during active COVID-19. V is TRBV7-2 and J is TRBJ2-5; 7 nucleotides match TRBD2. Here the CDR3 reads CASSRKGGRVETQYF. The CDR3, as DNA: TGTGCCAGCAGCCGGAAAGGAGGGAGGGTGGAGACCCAGTACTTC. Full variable domain (missing parts from reference TRBV7-2 and TRBJ2-5): GAGVSQSPSNKVTEKGKDVELRCDPISGHTALYWYRQSLGQGLEFLIYFQGNSAPDKSGLPSDRFSAERTGGSVSTLTIQRTQQEDSAVYLCASSRKGGRVETQYFGPGTRLLVL.